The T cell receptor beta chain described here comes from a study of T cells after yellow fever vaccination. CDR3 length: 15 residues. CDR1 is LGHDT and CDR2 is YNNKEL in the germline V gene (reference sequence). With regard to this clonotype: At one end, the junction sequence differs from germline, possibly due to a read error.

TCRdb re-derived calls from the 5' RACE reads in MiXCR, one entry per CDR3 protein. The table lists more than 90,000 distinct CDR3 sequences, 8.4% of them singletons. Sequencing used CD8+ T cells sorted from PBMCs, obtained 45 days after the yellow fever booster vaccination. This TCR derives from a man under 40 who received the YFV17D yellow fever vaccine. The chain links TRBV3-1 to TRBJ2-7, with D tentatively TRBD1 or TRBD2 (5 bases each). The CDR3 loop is CATSREGAPGVEQYF. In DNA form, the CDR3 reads TGTGCCACCAGCCGGGAAGGGGCTCCCGGGGTAGAGCAGTACTTC.